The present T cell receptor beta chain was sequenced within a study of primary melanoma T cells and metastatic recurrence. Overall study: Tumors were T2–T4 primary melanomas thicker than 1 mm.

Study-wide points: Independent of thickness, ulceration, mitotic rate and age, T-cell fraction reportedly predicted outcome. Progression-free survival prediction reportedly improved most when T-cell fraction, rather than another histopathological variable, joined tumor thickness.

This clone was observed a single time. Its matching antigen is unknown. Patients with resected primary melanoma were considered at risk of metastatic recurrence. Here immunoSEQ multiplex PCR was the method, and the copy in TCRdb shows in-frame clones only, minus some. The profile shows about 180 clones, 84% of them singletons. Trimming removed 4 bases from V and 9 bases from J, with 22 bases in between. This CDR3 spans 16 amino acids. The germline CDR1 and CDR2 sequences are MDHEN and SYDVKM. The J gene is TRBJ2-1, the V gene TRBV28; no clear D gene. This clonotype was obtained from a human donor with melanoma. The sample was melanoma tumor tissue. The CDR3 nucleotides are TGTGCCAGCAGTTCGGTCCAGGCGCCATCCTGGATTGAGCAGTTCTTC. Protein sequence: CASSSVQAPSWIEQFF.